This is a list of T cell receptor beta chains from one sample in a study of OX40 agonist ivuxolimab in advanced cancers. Sequencing used immunoSEQ multiplex PCR; TCRdb keeps in-frame clones, though not all of them. The top ten clones hold less than 15% of a sample with 30,000 to 40,000 clones, around 80% of them seen once. Sequenced here: CD4+ or CD8+ T cells sorted from blood, sampled in a trial of the OX40 agonist ivuxolimab. All receptors come from an adult with an advanced solid tumor such as melanoma, head and neck, liver or kidney cancer. The CDR3 runs from the conserved cysteine through the conserved F or W. The D gene is left open where the match is weak. Clone size is shown for a subset of rows, as once, few, many or a class of expanded clone.

j_gene: TRBJ2-1
v_gene: TRBV7-9
d_gene: NA
abundance: NA
CDR3aa: CASSLVRGQDEQFF
CDR3nt: TGTGCCAGCAGCTTAGTGCGGGGTCAGGATGAGCAGTTCTTC

j_gene: TRBJ1-2
v_gene: TRBV5-1
d_gene: NA
abundance: NA
CDR3aa: CASSPGGGAYGYTF
CDR3nt: TGCGCCAGCTCCCCCGGAGGGGGGGCATATGGCTACACCTTC

j_gene: TRBJ2-7
v_gene: TRBV6-5
d_gene: NA
abundance: NA
CDR3aa: CASTPGPSSSYEQYF
CDR3nt: TGTGCCAGCACGCCGGGGCCCTCGAGCTCCTACGAGCAGTACTTC

j_gene: TRBJ1-2
v_gene: TRBV6-1
d_gene: NA
abundance: NA
CDR3aa: CASSEAPGMSPGYTF
CDR3nt: TGTGCCAGCAGTGAAGCACCAGGGATGAGTCCTGGCTACACCTTC

j_gene: TRBJ2-5
v_gene: TRBV16
d_gene: NA
abundance: once
CDR3aa: CASSLQGTQYF
CDR3nt: TGTGCCAGCAGCCTACAAGGGACCCAGTACTTC

j_gene: TRBJ2-3
v_gene: TRBV25-1
d_gene: NA
abundance: NA
CDR3aa: CATRADTQYF
CDR3nt: TGTGCCACACGGGCAGATACGCAGTATTTT

j_gene: TRBJ2-5
v_gene: TRBV7-2
d_gene: NA
abundance: few
CDR3aa: CASSQQTGQETQYF
CDR3nt: TGTGCCAGCAGTCAACAAACAGGGCAGGAGACCCAGTACTTC

j_gene: TRBJ1-5
v_gene: TRBV6-1
d_gene: NA
abundance: NA
CDR3aa: CASSEAGTNQPQHF
CDR3nt: TGTGCCAGCAGTGAAGCAGGGACCAATCAGCCCCAGCATTTT

j_gene: TRBJ1-2
v_gene: TRBV4-1
d_gene: TRBD1
abundance: NA
CDR3aa: CASSQDRDRAYGYTF
CDR3nt: TGCGCCAGCAGCCAAGATCGGGACAGGGCTTATGGCTACACCTTC

j_gene: TRBJ1-2
v_gene: TRBV30
d_gene: NA
abundance: few
CDR3aa: CAWSTTGKDGYGYTF
CDR3nt: TGTGCCTGGAGCACGACAGGCAAGGATGGCTATGGCTACACCTTC

j_gene: TRBJ1-2
v_gene: TRBV15
d_gene: NA
abundance: NA
CDR3aa: CATSPASRGGYGYTF
CDR3nt: TGTGCCACCAGCCCCGCTAGCAGGGGTGGCTATGGCTACACCTTC

j_gene: TRBJ2-7
v_gene: TRBV11-2
d_gene: TRBD1
abundance: NA
CDR3aa: CASSLPNRGRDEQYF
CDR3nt: TGTGCCAGCAGCCTCCCGAACAGGGGGCGCGACGAGCAGTACTTC

j_gene: TRBJ2-6
v_gene: TRBV7-9
d_gene: NA
abundance: NA
CDR3aa: CASSPWGFGANVLTF
CDR3nt: TGTGCCAGCAGCCCGTGGGGGTTTGGGGCCAACGTCCTGACTTTC

j_gene: TRBJ2-5
v_gene: TRBV7-6
d_gene: TRBD2
abundance: NA
CDR3aa: CASSSRLAGVGETQYF
CDR3nt: TGTGCCAGCAGCTCTAGACTAGCGGGAGTTGGAGAGACCCAGTACTTC

j_gene: TRBJ2-1
v_gene: TRBV19
d_gene: NA
abundance: NA
CDR3aa: CASRGYNEQFF
CDR3nt: TGTGCCAGTAGGGGTTACAATGAGCAGTTCTTC

j_gene: TRBJ2-1
v_gene: TRBV7-9
d_gene: NA
abundance: NA
CDR3aa: CASSLLERSSNEQFF
CDR3nt: TGTGCCAGCAGCCTACTCGAGAGAAGCTCCAATGAGCAGTTCTTC

j_gene: TRBJ1-2
v_gene: TRBV15
d_gene: TRBD1
abundance: NA
CDR3aa: CATSRAAAGTGLNYGYTF
CDR3nt: TGTGCCACCAGCAGAGCGGCGGCCGGGACAGGGTTAAACTATGGCTACACCTTC

j_gene: TRBJ2-1
v_gene: TRBV5-6
d_gene: NA
abundance: NA
CDR3aa: CASSLTGSYNEQFF
CDR3nt: TGTGCCAGCAGCTTGACGGGCTCCTACAATGAGCAGTTCTTC

j_gene: TRBJ2-6
v_gene: TRBV7-9
d_gene: TRBD1
abundance: NA
CDR3aa: CASSSGQDRSGANVLTF
CDR3nt: TGTGCCAGCAGCTCCGGACAGGATCGCTCTGGGGCCAACGTCCTGACTTTC

j_gene: TRBJ1-1
v_gene: TRBV2
d_gene: TRBD1
abundance: few
CDR3aa: CASSGTGTTEAFF
CDR3nt: TGTGCCAGCAGTGGGACAGGGACGACTGAAGCTTTCTTT

j_gene: TRBJ2-7
v_gene: TRBV10-1
d_gene: NA
abundance: NA
CDR3aa: CASRGHLDFNEQYF
CDR3nt: TGCGCCAGCAGAGGACACCTAGACTTCAACGAGCAGTACTTC

j_gene: TRBJ1-1
v_gene: TRBV19
d_gene: NA
abundance: NA
CDR3aa: CASSLTGSSRNPEAFF
CDR3nt: TGTGCCAGTAGTTTAACCGGGTCTTCCCGGAACCCTGAAGCTTTCTTT

j_gene: TRBJ2-2
v_gene: TRBV4-1
d_gene: NA
abundance: NA
CDR3aa: CASSQGQNTGELFF
CDR3nt: TGCGCCAGCAGCCAAGGCCAGAACACCGGGGAGCTGTTTTTT

j_gene: TRBJ1-1
v_gene: TRBV5-1
d_gene: NA
abundance: NA
CDR3aa: CASSLAGGLMNTEAFF
CDR3nt: TGCGCCAGCAGCTTGGCGGGGGGCCTCATGAACACTGAAGCTTTCTTT

j_gene: TRBJ1-2
v_gene: TRBV29-1
d_gene: NA
abundance: once
CDR3aa: CSVERGRGYTF
CDR3nt: TGCAGCGTAGAAAGGGGCCGCGGCTACACCTTC

j_gene: TRBJ2-5
v_gene: TRBV15
d_gene: TRBD2
abundance: few
CDR3aa: CATSPDERGLLYQETQYF
CDR3nt: TGTGCCACCAGTCCAGATGAGCGGGGACTCCTCTACCAAGAGACCCAGTACTTC

j_gene: TRBJ1-2
v_gene: TRBV6-1
d_gene: NA
abundance: NA
CDR3aa: CASSLRGERDGYTF
CDR3nt: TGTGCCAGCAGTCTGAGGGGGGAAAGGGATGGCTACACCTTC

j_gene: TRBJ2-1
v_gene: TRBV2
d_gene: TRBD2
abundance: NA
CDR3aa: CASSGLAGGVNEQFF
CDR3nt: TGTGCCAGCAGTGGACTAGCGGGAGGGGTCAATGAGCAGTTCTTC

j_gene: TRBJ2-4
v_gene: TRBV4-1
d_gene: NA
abundance: NA
CDR3aa: CASSQDLESRAKNIQYF
CDR3nt: TGCGCCAGCAGCCAAGATCTTGAGAGTCGAGCCAAAAACATTCAGTACTTC

j_gene: TRBJ2-3
v_gene: TRBV28
d_gene: TRBD2
abundance: once
CDR3aa: CASVSGRDTQYF
CDR3nt: TGTGCCAGCGTTAGCGGGAGGGATACGCAGTATTTT

j_gene: TRBJ2-7
v_gene: TRBV27
d_gene: NA
abundance: NA
CDR3aa: CASKGRETYEQYF
CDR3nt: TGTGCCAGCAAAGGCAGGGAGACCTACGAGCAGTACTTC

j_gene: TRBJ2-1
v_gene: TRBV5-1
d_gene: TRBD2
abundance: NA
CDR3aa: CASRDGLAGAHNEQFF
CDR3nt: TGCGCCAGCCGTGACGGACTAGCGGGGGCTCACAATGAGCAGTTCTTC

j_gene: TRBJ1-3
v_gene: TRBV6-1
d_gene: TRBD1
abundance: NA
CDR3aa: CASSAPTLRGSSGNTIYF
CDR3nt: TGTGCCAGCAGTGCCCCGACCCTCAGGGGGAGCTCTGGAAACACCATATATTTT

j_gene: TRBJ1-1
v_gene: TRBV29-1
d_gene: NA
abundance: once
CDR3aa: CSAQFTGTEAFF
CDR3nt: TGCAGCGCTCAATTTACGGGTACTGAAGCTTTCTTT

j_gene: TRBJ1-1
v_gene: TRBV4-2
d_gene: NA
abundance: NA
CDR3aa: CASSLGGNTEAFF
CDR3nt: TGTGCCAGCAGCTTGGGAGGCAACACTGAAGCTTTCTTT

j_gene: TRBJ2-5
v_gene: TRBV27
d_gene: NA
abundance: medium-sized
CDR3aa: CASSDTAPGLALAETQYF
CDR3nt: TGTGCCAGCAGTGACACTGCTCCGGGACTCGCTTTGGCAGAGACCCAGTACTTC

j_gene: TRBJ2-5
v_gene: TRBV6-1
d_gene: TRBD2
abundance: NA
CDR3aa: CASSAFGTSGRETQYF
CDR3nt: TGTGCCAGCAGTGCCTTCGGGACTAGCGGTAGAGAGACCCAGTACTTC

j_gene: TRBJ2-3
v_gene: TRBV9
d_gene: TRBD2
abundance: NA
CDR3aa: CASSVGHSGRAAGTDTQYF
CDR3nt: TGTGCCAGCAGCGTAGGTCATAGCGGGAGGGCCGCGGGCACAGATACGCAGTATTTT

j_gene: TRBJ1-4
v_gene: TRBV11-2
d_gene: TRBD1
abundance: medium-sized
CDR3aa: CASSPGTGEKLFF
CDR3nt: TGTGCCAGCAGCCCCGGGACAGGGGAAAAACTGTTTTTT

j_gene: TRBJ1-1
v_gene: TRBV6-5
d_gene: NA
abundance: NA
CDR3aa: CASSFHQGLGTEAFF
CDR3nt: TGTGCCAGCAGTTTCCACCAGGGGCTGGGCACTGAAGCTTTCTTT

j_gene: TRBJ2-5
v_gene: TRBV6-6
d_gene: TRBD2
abundance: once
CDR3aa: CASSSLSGRAWTQYF
CDR3nt: TGTGCCAGCAGTTCCCTTAGCGGGAGGGCGTGGACCCAGTACTTC

j_gene: TRBJ2-5
v_gene: TRBV15
d_gene: NA
abundance: NA
CDR3aa: CATSRGGGGGLYQETQYF
CDR3nt: TGTGCCACCAGCAGAGGGGGGGGCGGGGGCTTGTACCAAGAGACCCAGTACTTC

j_gene: TRBJ2-1
v_gene: TRBV6-5
d_gene: NA
abundance: NA
CDR3aa: CASSYGSDSYNEQFF
CDR3nt: TGTGCCAGCAGTTACGGGTCGGACTCCTACAATGAGCAGTTCTTC

j_gene: TRBJ1-4
v_gene: TRBV11-2
d_gene: NA
abundance: NA
CDR3aa: CASSHQQGLREKLFF
CDR3nt: TGTGCCAGCAGCCATCAACAGGGATTACGTGAAAAACTGTTTTTT

j_gene: TRBJ1-5
v_gene: TRBV19
d_gene: NA
abundance: NA
CDR3aa: CASKQRASDQPQHF
CDR3nt: TGTGCCAGTAAGCAGCGGGCATCGGATCAGCCCCAGCATTTT

j_gene: TRBJ2-7
v_gene: TRBV2
d_gene: NA
abundance: few
CDR3aa: CASGREYEQYF
CDR3nt: TGTGCCTCAGGAAGGGAGTACGAGCAGTACTTC

j_gene: TRBJ1-2
v_gene: TRBV30
d_gene: NA
abundance: NA
CDR3aa: CAWNAPVLYGYTF
CDR3nt: TGTGCCTGGAATGCCCCCGTCCTCTATGGCTACACCTTC

j_gene: TRBJ2-7
v_gene: TRBV15
d_gene: NA
abundance: NA
CDR3aa: CATSSKYEQYF
CDR3nt: TGTGCCACCAGCAGCAAGTACGAGCAGTACTTC

j_gene: TRBJ2-7
v_gene: TRBV5-4
d_gene: NA
abundance: NA
CDR3aa: CASSDPSDEQYF
CDR3nt: TGTGCCAGCAGCGATCCCTCTGACGAGCAGTACTTC

j_gene: TRBJ1-1
v_gene: TRBV10-3
d_gene: NA
abundance: once
CDR3aa: CAISEWVNTEAFF
CDR3nt: TGTGCCATCAGTGAGTGGGTGAACACTGAAGCTTTCTTT

j_gene: TRBJ1-3
v_gene: TRBV7-9
d_gene: NA
abundance: NA
CDR3aa: CASSFSLGAGGNTIYF
CDR3nt: TGTGCCAGCAGCTTCAGTCTGGGGGCTGGAGGAAACACCATATATTTT

j_gene: TRBJ2-1
v_gene: TRBV27
d_gene: NA
abundance: NA
CDR3aa: CASMAVYNEQFF
CDR3nt: TGTGCCAGCATGGCAGTCTACAATGAGCAGTTCTTC

j_gene: TRBJ2-7
v_gene: TRBV15
d_gene: TRBD1
abundance: medium-sized
CDR3aa: CATSVRQGAIREQYF
CDR3nt: TGTGCCACCTCCGTCAGACAGGGGGCAATCAGGGAGCAGTACTTC

j_gene: TRBJ2-7
v_gene: TRBV6-5
d_gene: NA
abundance: NA
CDR3aa: CASILSGEQYF
CDR3nt: TGTGCCAGCATTTTATCAGGCGAGCAGTACTTC

j_gene: TRBJ2-1
v_gene: TRBV6-1
d_gene: TRBD1
abundance: NA
CDR3aa: CASSEAGTGGASGFF
CDR3nt: TGTGCCAGCAGTGAAGCAGGGACAGGGGGCGCGAGTGGGTTCTTC

j_gene: TRBJ2-6
v_gene: TRBV10-3
d_gene: TRBD1
abundance: few
CDR3aa: CAAGTGSGSGANVLTF
CDR3nt: TGTGCCGCCGGGACAGGGTCGGGCTCTGGGGCCAACGTCCTGACTTTC

j_gene: TRBJ2-7
v_gene: TRBV28
d_gene: TRBD2
abundance: NA
CDR3aa: CASSLGLAGGSSYEQYF
CDR3nt: TGTGCCAGCAGTCTCGGACTAGCGGGGGGGAGCTCCTACGAGCAGTACTTC

j_gene: TRBJ2-2
v_gene: TRBV2
d_gene: TRBD1
abundance: NA
CDR3aa: CASSGQGTGELFF
CDR3nt: TGTGCCAGCAGTGGACAGGGAACCGGGGAGCTGTTTTTT

j_gene: TRBJ1-6
v_gene: TRBV5-6
d_gene: TRBD1
abundance: NA
CDR3aa: CASSLKDRGNSPLHF
CDR3nt: TGTGCCAGCAGCTTAAAAGACAGGGGCAATTCACCCCTCCACTTT